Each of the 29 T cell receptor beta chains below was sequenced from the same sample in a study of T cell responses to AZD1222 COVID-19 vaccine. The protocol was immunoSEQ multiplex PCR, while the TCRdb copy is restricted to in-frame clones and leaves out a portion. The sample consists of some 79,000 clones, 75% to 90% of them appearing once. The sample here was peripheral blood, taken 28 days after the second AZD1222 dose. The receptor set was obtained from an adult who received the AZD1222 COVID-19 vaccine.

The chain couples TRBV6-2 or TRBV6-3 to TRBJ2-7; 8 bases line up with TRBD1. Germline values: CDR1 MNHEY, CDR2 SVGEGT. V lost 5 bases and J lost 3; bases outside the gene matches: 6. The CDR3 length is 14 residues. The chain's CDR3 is CASSPTGGYYEQYF. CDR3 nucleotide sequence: TGTGCCAGCAGTCCCACAGGGGGGTACTACGAGCAGTACTTC.

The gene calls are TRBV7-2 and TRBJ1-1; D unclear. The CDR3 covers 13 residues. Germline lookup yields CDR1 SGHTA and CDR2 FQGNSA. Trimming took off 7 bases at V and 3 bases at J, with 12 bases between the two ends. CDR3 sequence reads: CASKVGTYTEAFF. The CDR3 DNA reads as TGTGCCAGCAAGGTCGGAACCTACACTGAAGCTTTCTTT. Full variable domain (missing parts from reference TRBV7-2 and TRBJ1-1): GAGVSQSPSNKVTEKGKDVELRCDPISGHTALYWYRQSLGQGLEFLIYFQGNSAPDKSGLPSDRFSAERTGGSVSTLTIQRTQQEDSAVYLCASKVGTYTEAFFGQGTRLTVV.

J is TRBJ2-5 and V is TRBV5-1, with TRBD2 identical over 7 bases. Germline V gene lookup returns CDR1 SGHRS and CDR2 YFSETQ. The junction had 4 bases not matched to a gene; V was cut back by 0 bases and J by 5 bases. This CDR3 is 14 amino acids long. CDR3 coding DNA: TGCGCCAGCAGCTTGGCCGGGGGGAGGGAGACCCAGTACTTC. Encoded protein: CASSLAGGRETQYF.

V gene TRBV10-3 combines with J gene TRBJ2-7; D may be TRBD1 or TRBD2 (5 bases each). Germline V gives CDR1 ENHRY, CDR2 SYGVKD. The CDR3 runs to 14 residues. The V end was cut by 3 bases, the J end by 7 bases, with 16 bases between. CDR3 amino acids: CAISEEGSAREQYF. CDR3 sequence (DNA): TGTGCCATCAGTGAAGAGGGGTCGGCTCGGGAGCAGTACTTC.

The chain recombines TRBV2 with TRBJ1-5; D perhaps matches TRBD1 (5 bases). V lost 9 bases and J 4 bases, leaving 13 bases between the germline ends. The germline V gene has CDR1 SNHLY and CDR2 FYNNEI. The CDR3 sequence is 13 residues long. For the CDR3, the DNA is TGTGCCAGTAAAGGGACGGAGAATCAGCCCCAGCATTTT. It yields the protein CASKGTENQPQHF.

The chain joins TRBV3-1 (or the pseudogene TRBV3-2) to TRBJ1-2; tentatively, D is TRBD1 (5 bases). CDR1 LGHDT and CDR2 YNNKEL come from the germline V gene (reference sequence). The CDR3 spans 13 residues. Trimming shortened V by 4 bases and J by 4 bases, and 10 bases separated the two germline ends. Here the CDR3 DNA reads TGTGCCAGCAGCCGGGGGGTTGGCTATGGCTACACCTTC. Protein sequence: CASSRGVGYGYTF.

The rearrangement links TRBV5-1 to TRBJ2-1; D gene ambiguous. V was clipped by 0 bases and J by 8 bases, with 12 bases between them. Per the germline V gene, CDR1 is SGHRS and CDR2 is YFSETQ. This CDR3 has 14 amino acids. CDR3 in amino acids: CASSLDTRSYEQFF. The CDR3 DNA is TGCGCCAGCAGCTTGGATACCAGGAGCTATGAGCAGTTCTTC.

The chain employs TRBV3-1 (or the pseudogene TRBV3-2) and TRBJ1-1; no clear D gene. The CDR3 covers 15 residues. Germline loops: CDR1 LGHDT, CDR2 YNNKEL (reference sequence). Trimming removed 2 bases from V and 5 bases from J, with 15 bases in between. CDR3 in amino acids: CASSQRPSRGTEAFF. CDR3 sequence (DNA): TGTGCCAGCAGCCAAAGACCGAGCCGGGGAACTGAAGCTTTCTTT.

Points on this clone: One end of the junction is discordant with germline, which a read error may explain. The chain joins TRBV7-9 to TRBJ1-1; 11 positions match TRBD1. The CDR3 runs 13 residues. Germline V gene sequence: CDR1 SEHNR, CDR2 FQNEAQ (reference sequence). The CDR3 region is CASSLQDRGHPLW. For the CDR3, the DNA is TGTGCCAGCAGCTTACAGGACAGGGGGCACCCTTTGTGG. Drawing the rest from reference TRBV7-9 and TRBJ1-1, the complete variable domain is DTGVSQNPRHKITKRGQNVTFRCDPISEHNRLYWYRQTLGQGPEFLTYFQNEAQLEKSRLLSDRFSAERPKGSFSTLEIQRTEQGDSAMYLCASSLQDRGHPLWGQGTRLTVV.

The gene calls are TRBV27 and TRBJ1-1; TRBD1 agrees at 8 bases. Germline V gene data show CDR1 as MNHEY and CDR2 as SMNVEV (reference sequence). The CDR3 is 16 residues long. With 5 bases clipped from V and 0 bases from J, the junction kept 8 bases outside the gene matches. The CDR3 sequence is CASSLRGLNMNTEAFF. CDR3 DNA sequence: TGTGCCAGCAGTCTCAGGGGGCTCAACATGAACACTGAAGCTTTCTTT.

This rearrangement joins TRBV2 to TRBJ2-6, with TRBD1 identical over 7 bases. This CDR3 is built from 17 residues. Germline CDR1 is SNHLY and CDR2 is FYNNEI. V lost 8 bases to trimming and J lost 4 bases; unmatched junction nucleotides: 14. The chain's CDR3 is CASSLGQRGSGANVLTF. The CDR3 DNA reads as TGTGCCAGCTCTCTGGGACAGCGAGGGTCCGGGGCCAACGTCCTGACTTTC.

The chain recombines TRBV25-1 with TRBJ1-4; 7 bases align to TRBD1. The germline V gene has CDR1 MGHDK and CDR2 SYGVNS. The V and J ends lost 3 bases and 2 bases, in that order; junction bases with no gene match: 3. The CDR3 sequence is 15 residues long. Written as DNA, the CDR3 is TGTGCCAGCAGTGAGGCGACAGGGACTAATGAAAAACTGTTTTTT. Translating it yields CASSEATGTNEKLFF.

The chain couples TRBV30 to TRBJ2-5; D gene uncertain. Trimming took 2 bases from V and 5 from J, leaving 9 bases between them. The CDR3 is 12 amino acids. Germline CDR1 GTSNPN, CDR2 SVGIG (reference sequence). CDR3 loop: CAWSPGRETQYF. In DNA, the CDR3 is TGTGCCTGGAGTCCGGGTCGCGAGACCCAGTACTTC. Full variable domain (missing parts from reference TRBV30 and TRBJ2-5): SQTIHQWPATLVQPVGSPLSLECTVEGTSNPNLYWYRQAAGRGLQLLFYSVGIGQISSEVPQNLSASRPQDRQFILSSKKLLLSDSGFYLCAWSPGRETQYFGPGTRLLVL.

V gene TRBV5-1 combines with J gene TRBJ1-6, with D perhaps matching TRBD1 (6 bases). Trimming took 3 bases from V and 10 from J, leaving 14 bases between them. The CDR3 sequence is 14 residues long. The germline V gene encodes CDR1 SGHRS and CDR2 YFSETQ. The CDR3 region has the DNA TGCGCCAGCAGCTCGGACAGTAGGCAATCACCCCTCCACTTT. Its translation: CASSSDSRQSPLHF. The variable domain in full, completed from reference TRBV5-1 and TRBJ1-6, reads KAGVTQTPRYLIKTRGQQVTLSCSPISGHRSVSWYQQTPGQGLQFLFEYFSETQRNKGNFPGRFSGRQFSNSRSEMNVSTLELGDSALYLCASSSDSRQSPLHFGNGTRLTVT.

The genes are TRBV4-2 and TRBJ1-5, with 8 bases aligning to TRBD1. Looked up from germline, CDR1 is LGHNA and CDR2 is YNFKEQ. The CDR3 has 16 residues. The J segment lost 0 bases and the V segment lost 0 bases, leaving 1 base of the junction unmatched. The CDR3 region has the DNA TGTGCCAGCAGCCAAGACACAGGGGGTAGCAATCAGCCCCAGCATTTT. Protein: CASSQDTGGSNQPQHF.

The CDR3: CSASTRPARTDTQYF. CDR3 sequence (DNA): TGCAGTGCTAGTACCAGACCCGCACGCACAGATACGCAGTATTTT. This sequence joins TRBV20-1 and TRBJ2-3; D remains ambiguous. Between the trimmed V and J ends, which lost 3 bases and 1 base, there was a span of 14 bases. The CDR3 has 15 residues. Looked up from germline, CDR1 is DFQATT and CDR2 is SNEGSKA (reference sequence).

CDR3 DNA sequence: TGTGCCAGCAGTTTATCCGCGGGCCATGAGCAGTTCTTC. This codes for CASSLSAGHEQFF. J is TRBJ2-1 and V is TRBV12-3 or TRBV12-4, with D perhaps matching TRBD2 (5 bases). The CDR3 is made up of 13 amino acids. V was pared by 2 bases and J by 8 bases, with 10 bases between.

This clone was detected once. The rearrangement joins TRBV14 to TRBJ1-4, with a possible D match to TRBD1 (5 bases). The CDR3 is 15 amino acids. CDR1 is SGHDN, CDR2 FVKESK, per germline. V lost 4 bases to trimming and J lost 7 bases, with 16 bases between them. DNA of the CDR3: TGTGCCAGCAGCCCCGTGGCGGGACCTTCTGAAAAACTGTTTTTT. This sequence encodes CASSPVAGPSEKLFF.

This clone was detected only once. This chain's CDR3 is CASSLAIGLANEQFF. The CDR3 bases are TGTGCCAGCAGCTTAGCCATCGGACTGGCCAATGAGCAGTTCTTC. This chain links TRBV7-2 with TRBJ2-1, with D perhaps TRBD2 (5 bases). The CDR3 has 15 amino acids. Looked up from germline, CDR1 is SGHTA and CDR2 is FQGNSA. Trimming removed 0 bases at V and 6 bases at J, with 12 bases between. The complete variable domain, with remaining parts taken from reference TRBV7-2 and TRBJ2-1, reads GAGVSQSPSNKVTEKGKDVELRCDPISGHTALYWYRQSLGQGLEFLIYFQGNSAPDKSGLPSDRFSAERTGGSVSTLTIQRTQQEDSAVYLCASSLAIGLANEQFFGPGTRLTVL.

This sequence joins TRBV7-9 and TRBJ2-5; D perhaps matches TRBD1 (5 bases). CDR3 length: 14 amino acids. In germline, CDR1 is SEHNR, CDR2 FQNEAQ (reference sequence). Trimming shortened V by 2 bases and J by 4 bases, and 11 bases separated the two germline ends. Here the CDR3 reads CASSLWQGGETQYF. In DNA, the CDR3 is TGTGCCAGCAGCTTATGGCAGGGTGGAGAGACCCAGTACTTC.

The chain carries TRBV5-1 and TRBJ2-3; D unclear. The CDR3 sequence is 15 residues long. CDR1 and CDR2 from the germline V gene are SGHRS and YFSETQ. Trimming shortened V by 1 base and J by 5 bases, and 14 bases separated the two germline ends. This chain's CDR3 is CASSLMAGEEDTQYF. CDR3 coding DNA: TGCGCCAGCAGCTTGATGGCAGGAGAGGAAGATACGCAGTATTTT.

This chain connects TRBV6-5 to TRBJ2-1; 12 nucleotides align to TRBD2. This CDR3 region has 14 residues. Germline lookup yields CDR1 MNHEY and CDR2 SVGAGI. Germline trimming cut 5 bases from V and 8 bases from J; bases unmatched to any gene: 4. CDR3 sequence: CASSRGTSGYEQFF. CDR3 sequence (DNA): TGTGCCAGCAGTAGGGGGACTAGCGGGTATGAGCAGTTCTTC.

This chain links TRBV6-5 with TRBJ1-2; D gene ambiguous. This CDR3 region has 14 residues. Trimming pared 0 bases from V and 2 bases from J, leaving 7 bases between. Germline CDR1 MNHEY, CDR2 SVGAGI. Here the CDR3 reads CASSYSVGNYGYTF. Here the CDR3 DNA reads TGTGCCAGCAGTTACTCTGTGGGCAACTATGGCTACACCTTC.

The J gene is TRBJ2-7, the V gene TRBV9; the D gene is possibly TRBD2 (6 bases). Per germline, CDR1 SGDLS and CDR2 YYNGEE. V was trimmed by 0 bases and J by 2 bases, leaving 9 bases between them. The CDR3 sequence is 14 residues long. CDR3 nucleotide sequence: TGTGCCAGCAGCGTAGACGGGAGAGCCTACGAGCAGTACTTC. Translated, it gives CASSVDGRAYEQYF.

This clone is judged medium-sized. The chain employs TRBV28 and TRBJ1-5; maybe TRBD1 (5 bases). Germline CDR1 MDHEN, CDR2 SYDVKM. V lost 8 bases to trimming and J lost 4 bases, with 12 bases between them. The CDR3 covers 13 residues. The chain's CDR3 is CASGIEGNQPQHF. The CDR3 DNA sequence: TGTGCCAGCGGGATTGAGGGGAATCAGCCCCAGCATTTT. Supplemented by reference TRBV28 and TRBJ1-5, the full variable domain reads DVKVTQSSRYLVKRTGEKVFLECVQDMDHENMFWYRQDPGLGLRLIYFSYDVKMKEKGDIPEGYSVSREKKERFSLILESASTNQTSMYLCASGIEGNQPQHFGDGTRLSIL.

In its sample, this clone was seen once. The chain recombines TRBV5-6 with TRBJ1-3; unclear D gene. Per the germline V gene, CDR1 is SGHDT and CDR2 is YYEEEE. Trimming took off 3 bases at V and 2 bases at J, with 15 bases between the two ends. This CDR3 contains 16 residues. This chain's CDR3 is CASSYPGTATGNTIYF. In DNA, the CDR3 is TGTGCCAGCAGCTACCCGGGAACAGCTACTGGAAACACCATATATTTT.

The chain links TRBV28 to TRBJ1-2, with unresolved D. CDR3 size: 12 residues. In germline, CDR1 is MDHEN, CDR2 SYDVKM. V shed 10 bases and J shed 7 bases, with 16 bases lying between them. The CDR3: CATQPHGAGYTF. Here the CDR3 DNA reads TGTGCCACCCAACCCCACGGAGCTGGCTACACCTTC.

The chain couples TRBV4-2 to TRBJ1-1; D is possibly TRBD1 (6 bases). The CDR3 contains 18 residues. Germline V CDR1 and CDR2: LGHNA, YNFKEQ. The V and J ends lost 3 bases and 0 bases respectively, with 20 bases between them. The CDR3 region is CASSQEKQGGGVNTEAFF. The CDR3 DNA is TGTGCCAGCAGCCAGGAGAAACAGGGCGGGGGGGTGAACACTGAAGCTTTCTTT.

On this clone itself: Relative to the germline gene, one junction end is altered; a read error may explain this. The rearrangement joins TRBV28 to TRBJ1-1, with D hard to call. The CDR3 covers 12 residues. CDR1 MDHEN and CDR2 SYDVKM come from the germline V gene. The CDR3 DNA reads TGTGCCAGCAGTTTAGGAGCACCTGAGGCTTTCTTT. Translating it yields CASSLGAPEAFF.